A single sample is the source of the 15 T cell receptor beta chains below, sequenced in a study of spatial heterogeneity in lung cancer. A single record per CDR3 protein comes from TCRdb applying MiXCR to the 5' RACE reads. The sample has 30,000 to 40,000 distinct CDR3 sequences, 5.2% seen once. The time point denotes: sample taken at primary tumor resection. No cell sorting; template was whole RNA from tumor, lung tissue or PBMC. The starting material was PBMCs, obtained at surgery. The receptors shown here come from a female donor with early-stage non-small cell lung cancer.

This clonotype was found many times. This sequence joins TRBV6-2 or TRBV6-3 and TRBJ2-7, with D tentatively TRBD2 (6 bases). The CDR3 totals 13 residues. Germline V CDR1 and CDR2: MNHEY, SVGEGT. V dropped 4 bases and J dropped 0 bases, with 7 bases sitting between them. The CDR3 DNA reads TGTGCCAGCAGTTGGACTACCTCCTACGAGCAGTACTTC. It encodes CASSWTTSYEQYF.

This clonotype was recorded many times. The genes are TRBV10-2 and TRBJ2-1, with TRBD2 identical over 12 bases. The germline V gene has CDR1 WSHSY and CDR2 SAAADI. The CDR3 contains 15 residues. J gave up 7 bases and V 4 bases, and 5 bases lay outside the gene matches. CDR3 amino acids: CASSGSSGGANEQFF. The CDR3 DNA sequence: TGCGCCAGCAGTGGATCTAGCGGGGGGGCGAATGAGCAGTTCTTC.

By sample share, this clonotype is medium-sized. The rearrangement links TRBV11-1 to TRBJ2-5; 11 bases are a match to TRBD1. This CDR3 region has 17 residues. V gave up 5 bases and J gave up 5 bases; unmatched junction bases: 13. Germline CDR1 is SGHAT and CDR2 is FQDESV (reference sequence). The CDR3 loop reads CASSTGQGASLAETQYF. The CDR3 DNA sequence: TGTGCCAGCAGCACCGGACAGGGGGCTAGTCTGGCGGAGACCCAGTACTTC.

This clonotype was recorded many times. The J gene is TRBJ1-1, the V gene TRBV3-1; D gene uncertain. Trimming stripped 4 bases from V and 5 bases from J, with 11 bases between. CDR1 and CDR2 from the germline V gene are LGHDT and YNNKEL (reference sequence). The CDR3 has 13 amino acids. CDR3 region: CASSRNGRTEAFF. The CDR3 nucleotides are TGTGCCAGCAGCCGCAACGGCAGAACTGAAGCTTTCTTT.

In regard to this clonotype: Compared with germline, one end of the junction differs, possibly owing to a read error. The J gene is TRBJ1-1, the V gene TRBV7-2; TRBD1 matches at 7 bases. This CDR3 is built from 15 residues. Germline CDR1 SGHTA, CDR2 FQGNSA. Here the CDR3 DNA reads TGTGCCAGCAGCCCGTACAGGGGAGGGAACGCTGAAGCTTTCTTT. Amino acids: CASSPYRGGNAEAFF. Using reference TRBV7-2 and TRBJ1-1 for the parts outside the CDR3, the full variable domain is GAGVSQSPSNKVTEKGKDVELRCDPISGHTALYWYRQSLGQGLEFLIYFQGNSAPDKSGLPSDRFSAERTGGSVSTLTIQRTQQEDSAVYLCASSPYRGGNAEAFFGQGTRLTVV.

This clonotype was observed at least ten times. V and J are TRBV2 and TRBJ2-3; no definite D call. Between the trimmed V and J ends, which lost 1 base and 2 bases, there was a span of 10 bases. Germline V lookup: CDR1 SNHLY, CDR2 FYNNEI. This CDR3 has 15 amino acids. This CDR3 reads CASSEGWTDTDTQYF. The CDR3 region has the DNA TGTGCCAGCAGTGAAGGCTGGACGGACACAGATACGCAGTATTTT.

This clonotype was recorded many times. This CDR3 reads CASSVGGSGTEATDTQYF. DNA of the CDR3: TGTGCCAGCAGCGTAGGAGGGAGTGGGACAGAGGCGACAGATACGCAGTATTTT. V gene TRBV9 combines with J gene TRBJ2-3, with TRBD1 identical over 7 bases. V dropped 0 bases and J dropped 3; count of bases not matched to a gene: 13. Germline CDR1 and CDR2: SGDLS and YYNGEE. This CDR3 is built from 18 residues.

This clonotype was picked up a small number of times. CDR3 sequence: CAWGQEGTGELFF. DNA of the CDR3: TGTGCCTGGGGCCAAGAGGGAACCGGGGAGCTGTTTTTT. The chain is built from TRBV30 and TRBJ2-2; D may be TRBD2 (5 bases). Trimming left V 5 bases short and J 5 bases short, with 12 bases between. This CDR3 spans 13 amino acids. Per germline, CDR1 GTSNPN and CDR2 SVGIG (reference sequence). The full variable domain, rest sourced from reference TRBV30 and TRBJ2-2, is SQTIHQWPATLVQPVGSPLSLECTVEGTSNPNLYWYRQAAGRGLQLLFYSVGIGQISSEVPQNLSASRPQDRQFILSSKKLLLSDSGFYLCAWGQEGTGELFFGEGSRLTVL.

Sample share makes this clonotype medium-sized (0.01 to 0.1%). The V call is TRBV29-1, the J call TRBJ1-2; 7 bases map to TRBD1. From germline, CDR1 is SQVTM and CDR2 ANQGSEA. The CDR3 extends over 15 amino acids. J lost 0 bases, V lost 4 bases, and 8 bases had no gene match. CDR3 nucleotide sequence: TGCAGCGTTGCAGGGGACAGCTTATCTAACTATGGCTACACCTTC. Its protein is CSVAGDSLSNYGYTF.

This clonotype was seen repeatedly, ten times or more. In DNA form, the CDR3 reads TGTGCCAGCAGCTTGTTGGTTTCCTACGAGCAGTACTTC. Protein product: CASSLLVSYEQYF. The gene calls are TRBV5-6 and TRBJ2-7; D is unresolved. This CDR3 is 13 amino acids long. Per the germline V gene, CDR1 is SGHDT and CDR2 is YYEEEE. V gave up 1 base and J gave up 1 base, with 6 bases separating them.

This clonotype is termed medium-sized. The chain uses TRBV20-1 and TRBJ2-3; D is perhaps TRBD1 (6 bases). The CDR3 spans 14 residues. The germline gives CDR1 DFQATT, CDR2 SNEGSKA (reference sequence). With 1 base removed from V and 8 bases from J, the gap between germline ends came to 16 bases. The CDR3 loop reads CSARVVGTGLTQYF. The DNA of the CDR3 is TGCAGTGCTAGAGTTGTGGGCACAGGGCTTACGCAGTATTTT.

This clonotype came up many times. V usage is TRBV4-1 and J usage is TRBJ2-5; possible D gene TRBD2, 7 bases. V was pared by 0 bases and J by 4 bases, with 15 bases between. The germline gives CDR1 MGHRA, CDR2 YSYEKL. The CDR3 totals 16 residues. For the CDR3, the DNA is TGCGCCAGCAGCCAAGATAGGGGGGGGATCTCAGAGACCCAGTACTTC. Translating it yields CASSQDRGGISETQYF.

This clonotype showed up many times. V gene TRBV6-6 combines with J gene TRBJ1-4; 8 bases map to TRBD1. CDR1 is MNHNY and CDR2 is SVGAGI in the germline V gene (reference sequence). This CDR3 spans 14 amino acids. The ends lost 3 bases at V and 8 bases at J; junction bases unmatched: 5. The CDR3 is CASSYSGGGEKLFF. CDR3 sequence (DNA): TGTGCCAGCAGTTATTCAGGGGGCGGGGAAAAACTGTTTTTT.

The chain is built from TRBV20-1 and TRBJ2-3; D ambiguous. V was clipped by 2 bases and J by 4 bases, with 7 bases between them. Germline CDR1 and CDR2: DFQATT and SNEGSKA (reference sequence). This CDR3 has 12 residues. The CDR3 here is CSARPGSDTQYF. The CDR3, as DNA: TGCAGTGCTAGACCCGGGTCAGATACGCAGTATTTT.

The genes are TRBV5-6 and TRBJ1-1; D is undetermined. V was trimmed by 0 bases and J by 8 bases, leaving 11 bases between them. Germline V gives CDR1 SGHDT, CDR2 YYEEEE. This CDR3 spans 13 amino acids. Here the CDR3 reads CASSLVGVREAFF. CDR3 DNA: TGTGCCAGCAGCTTGGTCGGAGTCCGGGAAGCTTTCTTT.